This TCR beta chain was recorded in a study of CD8 T cells in Susac syndrome. Looked up from germline, CDR1 is SGHAT and CDR2 is FQNNGV. With 8 bases removed from V and 4 bases from J, the gap between germline ends came to 17 bases. The length of the CDR3 is 14 residues. An input of 0.5 to 1 ug of RNA was subjected to reverse transcription using random hexamers. TCRdb reprocessed the immunoSEQ multiplex PCR reads with MiXCR, giving one entry per CDR3 protein. The sample records a few hundred thousand distinct CDR3 sequences, 95% being singletons. Sequencing input: CD4+ T cells from PBMCs. The chain combines TRBV11-2 with TRBJ1-2; possible D gene TRBD1, 5 bases. This TCR derives from a human donor with multiple sclerosis. The CDR3 DNA follows: TGTGCCAGCCATGGAGGGGCAGGCGGCTATGGCTACACCTTC. It codes for CASHGGAGGYGYTF.